This is a list of T cell receptor beta chains from one sample in a study of graft-versus-host responses after intestinal transplantation. The table came from immunoSEQ multiplex PCR; TCRdb's copy has only in-frame clones and leaves some out. Of 20,000 or so clones listed, 65% to 85% were seen once; the top ten hold approximately 8%. The sequencing used ileum tissue, collected about 3 weeks after intestinal transplant. Receptors were obtained from a human patient who received an intestinal transplant, so some T cells may come from the graft donor. Both conserved end residues are part of each CDR3. The D gene is left open where the match is weak. The size field is filled for only some rows; it gives once, few, many or a size class.

. TRBJ1-1 TRBD1 TRBV25-1 CASSGQGKNTEAFF TGTGCCAGCAGTGGACAGGGTAAGAACACTGAAGCTTTCTTT
. TRBJ1-5 . TRBV11-2 CASSFTNYQPQHF TGTGCCAGCAGCTTCACGAACTATCAGCCCCAGCATTTT
. TRBJ2-7 . TRBV25-1 CASREAEAGEQYF TGTGCCAGCAGGGAGGCCGAGGCCGGCGAGCAGTACTTC
. TRBJ1-2 . TRBV7-8 CASSLVVPHYGYTF TGTGCCAGCAGCTTAGTAGTTCCCCACTATGGCTACACCTTC
. TRBJ1-5 TRBD1 TRBV7-8 CASSLVPGQGASSNQPQHF TGTGCCAGCAGCTTAGTTCCGGGACAGGGGGCAAGTAGCAATCAGCCCCAGCATTTT
once TRBJ1-3 . TRBV29-1 CSAGLSGNTIYF TGCAGCGCCGGACTTTCTGGAAACACCATATATTTT
. TRBJ2-1 . TRBV29-1 CSVVGVEANEQFF TGCAGCGTTGTAGGGGTAGAAGCCAATGAGCAGTTCTTC
. TRBJ1-4 TRBD1 TRBV7-9 CASSLVGQGPYGEKLFF TGTGCCAGCAGCTTAGTGGGACAGGGCCCCTATGGGGAAAAACTGTTTTTT
once TRBJ2-1 . TRBV19 CASSIVNRAWQFF TGTGCCAGTAGTATAGTCAACAGGGCATGGCAGTTCTTC
once TRBJ2-7 . TRBV5-5 CASSLFFGFYEQYF TGTGCCAGCAGCTTGTTCTTCGGGTTTTACGAGCAGTACTTC
. TRBJ2-5 . TRBV30 CAWSQGWGETQYF TGTGCCTGGAGCCAGGGCTGGGGAGAGACCCAGTACTTC
few TRBJ1-2 . TRBV4-1 CASSQGHTAHYGYTF TGCGCCAGCAGCCAAGGACACACAGCACACTATGGCTACACCTTC
. TRBJ2-2 . TRBV4-3 CASSQVRVGGRILGELFF TGCGCCAGCAGCCAAGTGCGTGTCGGGGGACGCATACTCGGGGAGCTGTTTTTT
. TRBJ2-1 TRBD2 TRBV6-6 CASSYPGGTIYNEQFF TGTGCCAGCAGTTACCCGGGGGGGACTATCTACAATGAGCAGTTCTTC
. TRBJ2-1 TRBD2 TRBV5-1 CASSWVAGGYNEQFF TGCGCCAGCAGCTGGGTAGCGGGGGGGTACAATGAGCAGTTCTTC
. TRBJ2-2 TRBD1 TRBV5-8 CASSLSGGMDTGELFF TGTGCCAGCAGCTTGTCAGGGGGCATGGACACCGGGGAGCTGTTTTTT
. TRBJ2-7 . TRBV27 CASSLADSYEQYF TGTGCCAGCAGTTTAGCGGACTCCTACGAGCAGTACTTC
. TRBJ1-1 . TRBV6-1 CASSERAGKNTEAFF TGTGCCAGCAGTGAGAGGGCAGGTAAGAACACTGAAGCTTTCTTT
. TRBJ2-7 . TRBV28 CASSLFETASYEQYF TGTGCCAGCAGTTTATTCGAGACAGCCTCCTACGAGCAGTACTTC